This T cell receptor (beta chain) was obtained from a study of T cells in Graves' hyperthyroidism and ophthalmopathy. Study information: Specimen type is peripheral blood, collected at initial diagnosis prior to any treatment.

Trimming at V came to 5 bases and at J to 6 bases, leaving 14 bases not matched to a gene. This CDR3 region has 18 residues. The germline CDR1 and CDR2 sequences are SGHTA and FQGNSA. About this clonotype: Its cognate antigen is unknown.

TCR beta CDR3 regions were amplified from RNA. The primer set for the first-round RT-PCR of the TCR CDR3 was HTBI. TCRdb re-called the multiplex PCR reads through MiXCR, storing one row per CDR3 protein. The repertoire holds 50,000 to 60,000 distinct CDR3 sequences, with roughly half as singletons. Enrolled ophthalmopathy patients presented with a Clinical Activity Score of at least 3, a NOSPECS grade of at least 4, and disease duration under 3 months. From 10 ml of fresh peripheral blood, PBMCs were isolated. Study-wide results and caveats: The authors' 13 V-J model separated ophthalmopathy from stable hyperthyroidism.

The gene calls are TRBV7-2 and TRBJ2-2; 11 nucleotides line up with TRBD2. The TCR originated in a woman between 45 and 60 years old with Graves' ophthalmopathy. Sequencing used blood. This CDR3 reads CASSVVSWASGRSGELFF. As DNA, the CDR3 is TGTGCCAGCAGCGTAGTATCATGGGCTAGCGGGAGGTCCGGGGAGCTGTTTTTT.